This T cell receptor (beta chain) was recovered during a study of blood T cell repertoires in COVID-19 (dated by TCRdb to between 2020 and 2021). About the investigation overall: ImmuneRACE Cohort 3 recovered participants were defined by two consecutive negative NP/OP PCR tests, healthcare professional clearance, or symptom resolution. Samples were obtained from the ongoing ImmuneRACE study (first 160 participants) and from about 1,300 subjects provided by 6 global collaborators. Subjects who had been exposed to COVID-19, were actively infected with it, or had recovered from it provided the deeply sampled blood TCRbeta repertoires that made up the dataset. HLA class I and class II types, where available, came from metadata supplied by the sample provider rather than from assay-based typing. Nearly every sample came with metadata listing a de-identified subject ID, COVID-19 status, age in years and sex. The prospective study material was composed of cDNA or gDNA derived from T cells, B-cell-depleted T cells, or PBMCs. The repertoires were released in a freely available public database meant as a resource for research on the immune response to SARS-CoV-2. The collaborator samples originated in the United States, Italy and Spain and spanned the acute and convalescent phases of COVID-19.

The study at large found these results: Clinical and demographic metadata were provided uncurated, with the amount varying by source and participant.

Details on this clone: Its antigen is not yet known. No base-level quality is on record; no much larger clone is a single base apart.

In the prospective study, participants were roughly 18 to 89 years old, resided in fewer than 25 geographic areas of the United States, and were enrolled through a virtual design. Cohort assignment in the prospective study relied on participant-reported clinical history from a screening survey and a study questionnaire. In the prospective study, mobile phlebotomists collected whole blood, serum and a nasopharyngeal or oropharyngeal swab from each participant. Over an approximately 2-month period, participants in the prospective study had the option of providing additional blood draws and questionnaires. Before DNA extraction, blood samples from the prospective study were shipped at room temperature or frozen. TCRbeta CDR3 regions were amplified from genomic DNA using the immunoSEQ Assay, a bias-controlled multiplex PCR. The published analysis was carried out like this. Nucleated cell counts per sample were estimated from amplification of reference gene primers within the assay. To quantify the absolute abundance of each unique TCRbeta CDR3 rearrangement, sequence reads were collapsed and filtered. For each sample, productive Simpson clonality was calculated by taking the square root of Simpson's diversity index across productive rearrangements. The table comes from immuneACCESS by way of TCRdb, which keeps in-frame sequences with V and J called. Part of the clones is missing from these tables; in studies checked, under half for an unresolved V gene and the rest for unknown reasons. From that table come the V and J calls and clone size; the DNA was used to work out D and trimming. This sample comprises roughly 210,000 clones, about nine tenths of them detected only once. The ten top clones hold 7% to 8.5% of the sample.

Sequencing was performed on PBMCs or T cells enriched from blood (not recorded which). This receptor was obtained from a man aged 30 to 45 in a cohort exposed to, infected with or recovered from COVID-19 (not recorded which).

The sequenced DNA is TGTGCCAGCAGTAGGACTAGCGGGATCTACGAGCAGTACTTC. Its amino acids are CASSRTSGIYEQYF. Recombination joined TRBV6-2 or TRBV6-3 with TRBJ2-7, with 12 bases matching TRBD2. CDR1 is given as MNHEY and CDR2 as SVGEGT, both from the germline V gene. V is cut back by 5 bases and J by 3 bases, with 2 bases in the junction unmatched. From cysteine to phenylalanine, the CDR3 is 14 amino acids long. CDR3 DNA is the only sequence kept; it has 42 bases, read in frame from the first base.